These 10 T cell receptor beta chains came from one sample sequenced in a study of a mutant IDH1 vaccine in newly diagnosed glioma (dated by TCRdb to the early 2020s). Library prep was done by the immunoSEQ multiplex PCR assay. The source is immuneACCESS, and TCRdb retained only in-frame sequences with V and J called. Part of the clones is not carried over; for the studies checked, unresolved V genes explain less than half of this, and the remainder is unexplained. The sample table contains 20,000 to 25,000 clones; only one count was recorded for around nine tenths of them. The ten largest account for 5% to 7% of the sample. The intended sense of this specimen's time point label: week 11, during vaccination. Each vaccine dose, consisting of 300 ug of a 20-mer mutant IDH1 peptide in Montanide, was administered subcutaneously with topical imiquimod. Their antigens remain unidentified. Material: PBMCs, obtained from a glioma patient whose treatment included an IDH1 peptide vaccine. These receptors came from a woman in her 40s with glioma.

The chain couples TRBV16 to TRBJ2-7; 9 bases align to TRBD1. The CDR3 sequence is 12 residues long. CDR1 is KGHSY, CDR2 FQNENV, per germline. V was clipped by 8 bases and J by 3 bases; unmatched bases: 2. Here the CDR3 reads CASGTGIYEQYF. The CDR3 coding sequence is TGTGCCAGCGGGACAGGGATCTACGAGCAGTACTTC.

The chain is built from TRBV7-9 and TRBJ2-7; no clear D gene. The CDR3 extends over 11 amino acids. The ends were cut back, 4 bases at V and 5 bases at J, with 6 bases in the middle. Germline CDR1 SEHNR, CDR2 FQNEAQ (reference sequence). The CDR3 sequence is CASSSRHEQYF. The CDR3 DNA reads TGTGCCAGCAGCTCCCGCCACGAGCAGTACTTC.

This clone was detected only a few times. CDR3 nucleotide sequence: TGTGCCAGCAGTGAAGGGGCAGGGGCGGTCAATCAGCCCCAGCATTTT. This sequence encodes CASSEGAGAVNQPQHF. V usage is TRBV2 and J usage is TRBJ1-5; possibly TRBD1 for D (6 bases). Germline CDR1 SNHLY, CDR2 FYNNEI. Trimming cost V 1 base and J 3 bases, with 13 bases left between them. This CDR3 region has 16 residues.

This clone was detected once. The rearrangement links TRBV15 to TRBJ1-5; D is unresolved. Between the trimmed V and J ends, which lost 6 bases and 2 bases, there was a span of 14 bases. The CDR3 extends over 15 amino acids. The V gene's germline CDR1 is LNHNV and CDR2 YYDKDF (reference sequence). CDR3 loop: CATSVGLNGNQPQHF. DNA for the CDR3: TGTGCCACCAGTGTGGGGTTGAACGGCAATCAGCCCCAGCATTTT.

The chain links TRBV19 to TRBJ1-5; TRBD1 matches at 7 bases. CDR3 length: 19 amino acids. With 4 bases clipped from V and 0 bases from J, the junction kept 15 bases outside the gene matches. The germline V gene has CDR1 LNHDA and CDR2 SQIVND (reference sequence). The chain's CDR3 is CASSNPTGSKRYSNQPQHF. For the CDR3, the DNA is TGTGCCAGTAGTAACCCGACAGGGAGTAAAAGGTATAGCAATCAGCCCCAGCATTTT.

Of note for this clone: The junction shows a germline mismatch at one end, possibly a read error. The CDR3 sequence is CASTPLGGGPGNEQFF. In nucleotides, the CDR3 is TGTGCTAGCACGCCCCTGGGGGGAGGGCCCGGTAATGAGCAGTTCTTC. V and J are TRBV7-7 and TRBJ2-1; 7 nucleotides agree with TRBD2. The CDR3 is 16 amino acids. Looked up from germline, CDR1 is SSHAT and CDR2 is FNYEAQ (reference sequence).

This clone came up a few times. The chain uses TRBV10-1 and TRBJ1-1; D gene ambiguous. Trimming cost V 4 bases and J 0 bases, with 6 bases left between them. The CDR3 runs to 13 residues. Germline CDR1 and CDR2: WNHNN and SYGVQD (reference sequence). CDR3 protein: CASSVGVNTEAFF. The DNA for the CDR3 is TGCGCCAGCAGTGTAGGAGTGAACACTGAAGCTTTCTTT.

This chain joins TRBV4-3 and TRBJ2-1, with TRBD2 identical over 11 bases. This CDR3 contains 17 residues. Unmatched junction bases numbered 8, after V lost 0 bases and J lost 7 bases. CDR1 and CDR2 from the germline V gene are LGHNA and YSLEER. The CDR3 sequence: CASSQDLLAGGFNEQFF. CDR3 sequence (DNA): TGCGCCAGCAGCCAAGACCTTTTAGCGGGGGGGTTTAATGAGCAGTTCTTC.

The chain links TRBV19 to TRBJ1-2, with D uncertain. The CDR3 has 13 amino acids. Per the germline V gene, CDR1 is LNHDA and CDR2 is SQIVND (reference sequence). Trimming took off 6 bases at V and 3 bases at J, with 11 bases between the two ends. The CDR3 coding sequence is TGTGCCAGTAGAACGAACTCCCACTATGGCTACACCTTC. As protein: CASRTNSHYGYTF.

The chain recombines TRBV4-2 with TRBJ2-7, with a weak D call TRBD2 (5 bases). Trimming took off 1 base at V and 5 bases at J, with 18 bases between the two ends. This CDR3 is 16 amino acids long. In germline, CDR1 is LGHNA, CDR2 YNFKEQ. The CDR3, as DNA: TGTGCCAGCAGCCAAGTGGGGAGACAAGGAGATCACGAGCAGTACTTC. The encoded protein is CASSQVGRQGDHEQYF.